One and the same sample provided the 8 T cell receptor beta chains below, sequenced in a study of T cells after yellow fever vaccination. MiXCR, run by TCRdb on the 5' RACE reads, gives a single entry per CDR3 protein. The sample has around 400,000 distinct CDR3 sequences, around 10% seen once; the top ten hold roughly a sixth. Sequences were derived from PBMCs, sampled on the day of the first yellow fever vaccination. The receptors derive from a young man who received the YFV17D yellow fever vaccine.

A few counts support this clonotype. The chain uses TRBV9 and TRBJ2-3; TRBD2 aligns across 7 bases. The V gene's germline CDR1 is SGDLS and CDR2 YYNGEE. The CDR3 covers 16 residues. The ends lost 5 bases at V and 2 bases at J; junction bases unmatched: 11. CDR3 protein: CASSDDSGYNTDTQYF. The CDR3 DNA follows: TGTGCCAGCAGTGATGATAGCGGGTATAACACAGATACGCAGTATTTT. Supplemented by reference TRBV9 and TRBJ2-3, the full variable domain reads DSGVTQTPKHLITATGQRVTLRCSPRSGDLSVYWYQQSLDQGLQFLIQYYNGEERAKGNILERFSAQQFPDLHSELNLSSLELGDSALYFCASSDDSGYNTDTQYFGPGTRLTVL.

This clonotype was seen more than once but under ten times. The chain employs TRBV11-1 and TRBJ1-6; the D is unclear. CDR3 length: 13 residues. Germline CDR1 SGHAT, CDR2 FQDESV (reference sequence). V lost 5 bases and J lost 7, with 9 bases in between. DNA for the CDR3: TGTGCCAGCAGCCCCTCCGAGAATTCACCCCTCCACTTT. Translation: CASSPSENSPLHF.

The chain links TRBV18 to TRBJ2-5; D not resolved. The CDR3 runs 13 residues. CDR1 KGHSH and CDR2 LQKENI come from the germline V gene. Trimming took 2 bases from V and 3 from J, leaving 7 bases between them. The CDR3 here is CASSPRDEETQYF. The CDR3 coding sequence is TGTGCCAGCTCACCAAGAGATGAAGAGACCCAGTACTTC.

The chain has TRBV5-1 and TRBJ2-6; D is uncertain. Germline V gene data show CDR1 as SGHRS and CDR2 as YFSETQ. This CDR3 region has 15 residues. Trimming removed 2 bases from V and 1 base from J, with 7 bases in between. The CDR3 DNA reads TGCGCCAGCAGCTTTTGGGGATCTGGGGCCAACGTCCTGACTTTC. It translates to CASSFWGSGANVLTF.

In its sample, this clonotype was seen a few times. The rearrangement uses TRBV5-1 and TRBJ2-1; TRBD2 aligns across 10 bases. After removal of 0 bases from V and 0 bases from J, the junction contained 6 bases not matched to a gene. The germline CDR1 and CDR2 sequences are SGHRS and YFSETQ. This CDR3 has 18 amino acids. The CDR3 sequence: CASSLGGSSGSSYNEQFF. CDR3 DNA: TGCGCCAGCAGCTTGGGGGGCTCTAGCGGGAGCTCCTACAATGAGCAGTTCTTC.

The table lists this clonotype with a few counts. The chain recombines TRBV27 with TRBJ2-5; 7 nucleotides match TRBD2. CDR1 is MNHEY, CDR2 SMNVEV, per germline (reference sequence). The CDR3 loop spans 15 amino acids. V gave up 0 bases and J gave up 4 bases; unmatched junction bases: 5. The CDR3 coding sequence is TGTGCCAGCAGTTTATCTGGGGGGGAGGTAGAGACCCAGTACTTC. Amino acid sequence: CASSLSGGEVETQYF.

In its sample, this clonotype was seen once. The CDR3 reads CASSLTSGVRETQYF. CDR3 sequence (DNA): TGTGCCAGCAGTCTAACTAGCGGGGTGCGAGAGACCCAGTACTTC. The chain couples TRBV5-4 to TRBJ2-5; 10 bases line up with TRBD2. This CDR3 spans 15 amino acids. Germline V CDR1 and CDR2: SGHNT, YYREEE (reference sequence). With V trimmed by 5 bases and J by 4 bases, 8 bases remained unmatched.

The sample holds many counts of this clonotype. The chain carries TRBV12-3 or TRBV12-4 and TRBJ1-6; D ambiguous. The germline V and J ends were trimmed by 3 bases and 7 bases, with 10 bases remaining between them. This CDR3 has 14 residues. CDR3 nucleotide sequence: TGTGCCAGCAGTTTTGGAGGAAAAAATTCACCCCTCCACTTT. Residues: CASSFGGKNSPLHF.